The present entry profiles one T cell receptor beta chain with its context. Its antigen is not known. These data originate in a study of cytomegalovirus exposure and HLA in healthy donors. Study results and caveats: After further analysis at a later stage, roughly 16,000 TCR beta sequences were associated with HLA alleles at 0.05 false discovery rate. Certain indistinguishable V segments, among them TRBV6-2 and TRBV6-3, were excluded.

The CDR3 is 15 residues long. Looked up from germline, CDR1 is SGHTA and CDR2 is FQGNSA. Unmatched junction bases numbered 3, after V lost 3 bases and J lost 3 bases. The PCR had 60 Vbeta and 13 Jbeta primers. Generated by immunoSEQ multiplex PCR, the TCRdb table keeps only in-frame clones and is missing some. The sample data list 200,000 to 250,000 clones. This clonotype was sampled from a woman in her twenties or thirties in good health and CMV-seropositive. Specimen: PBMCs. V gene TRBV7-2 combines with J gene TRBJ2-1, with 9 bases matching TRBD2. The CDR3 DNA reads TGTGCCAGCAGCTTTCTAGCGGGACTCTACAATGAGCAGTTCTTC. The encoded protein is CASSFLAGLYNEQFF.